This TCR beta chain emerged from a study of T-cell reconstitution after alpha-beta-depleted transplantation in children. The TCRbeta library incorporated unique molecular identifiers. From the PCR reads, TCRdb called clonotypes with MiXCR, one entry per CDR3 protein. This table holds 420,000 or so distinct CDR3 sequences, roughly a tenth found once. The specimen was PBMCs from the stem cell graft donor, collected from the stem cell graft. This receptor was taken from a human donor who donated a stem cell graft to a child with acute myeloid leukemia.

DNA of the CDR3: TGTGCCAGCAGAACCCTGTCTTTTGAGAACACCATATATTTT. Translating gives CASRTLSFENTIYF. The chain carries TRBV12-3 or TRBV12-4 and TRBJ1-3, with unresolved D. V was trimmed by 6 bases and J by 7 bases, leaving 16 bases between them. There are 14 residues in the CDR3.